This TCR beta chain was captured in a study of cytomegalovirus exposure and HLA in healthy donors. The CDR3 totals 15 residues. The germline V gene has CDR1 SGHAT and CDR2 FQNNGV. The V end was cut by 3 bases, the J end by 1 base, with 12 bases between. Primers included in the PCR were 60 Vbeta and 13 Jbeta primers. Profiling relied on immunoSEQ multiplex PCR, and the TCRdb table lists in-frame clones only, not all of them. The sample includes around 140,000 clones. The chain employs TRBV11-2 and TRBJ2-5; no clear D gene. Sequenced material: PBMCs. The sequence was obtained from a woman in her thirties or forties in good health and CMV-seropositive. This CDR3 reads CASSFSGASQETQYF. In DNA, the CDR3 is TGTGCCAGCAGCTTCTCCGGAGCATCCCAAGAGACCCAGTACTTC.